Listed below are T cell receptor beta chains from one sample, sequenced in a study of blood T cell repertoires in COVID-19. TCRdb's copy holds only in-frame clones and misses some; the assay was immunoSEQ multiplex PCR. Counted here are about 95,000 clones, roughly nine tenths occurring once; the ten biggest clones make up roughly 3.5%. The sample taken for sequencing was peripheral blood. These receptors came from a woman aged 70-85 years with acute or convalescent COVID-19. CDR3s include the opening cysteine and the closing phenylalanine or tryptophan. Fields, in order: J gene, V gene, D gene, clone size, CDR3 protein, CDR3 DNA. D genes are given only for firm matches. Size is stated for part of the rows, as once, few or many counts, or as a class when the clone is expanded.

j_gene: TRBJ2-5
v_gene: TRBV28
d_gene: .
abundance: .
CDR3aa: CASSSPNEKETQYF
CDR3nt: TGTGCCAGCAGCTCGCCGAATGAGAAGGAGACCCAGTACTTC

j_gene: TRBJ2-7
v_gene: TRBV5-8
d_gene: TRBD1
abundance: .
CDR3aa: CASSLGTGLFDEQYF
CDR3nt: TGTGCCAGCAGCTTGGGGACAGGTCTGTTTGACGAGCAGTACTTC

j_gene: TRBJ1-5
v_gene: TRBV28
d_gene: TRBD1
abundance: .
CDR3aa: CASSMTGGNQPQHF
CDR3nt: TGTGCCAGCAGCATGACAGGGGGCAATCAGCCCCAGCATTTT

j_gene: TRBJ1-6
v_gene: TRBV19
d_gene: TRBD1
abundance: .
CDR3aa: CASSVQGAYNSPLHF
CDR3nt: TGTGCCAGTAGCGTACAGGGGGCTTATAATTCACCCCTCCACTTT

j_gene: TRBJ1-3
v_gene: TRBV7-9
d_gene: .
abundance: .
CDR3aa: CASSLVGAGNTIYF
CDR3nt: TGTGCCAGCAGCTTGGTCGGGGCTGGAAACACCATATATTTT

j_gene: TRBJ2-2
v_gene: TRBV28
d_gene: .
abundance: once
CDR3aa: CASSLQAGGELFF
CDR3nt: TGTGCCAGCAGTTTACAGGCTGGCGGGGAGCTGTTTTTT

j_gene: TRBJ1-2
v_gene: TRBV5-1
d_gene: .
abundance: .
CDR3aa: CASSLGASGVGYGYTF
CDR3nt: TGCGCCAGCAGCTTGGGGGCGTCAGGGGTCGGCTATGGCTACACCTTC

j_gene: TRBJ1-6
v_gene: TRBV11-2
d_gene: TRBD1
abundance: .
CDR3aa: CASSLVPGGYSPLHF
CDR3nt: TGTGCCAGCAGCTTAGTTCCAGGGGGATATTCACCCCTCCACTTT

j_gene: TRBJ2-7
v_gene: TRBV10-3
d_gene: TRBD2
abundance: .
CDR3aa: CAISEPGTSNYEQYF
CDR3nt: TGTGCCATCAGTGAGCCCGGGACTAGCAACTACGAGCAGTACTTC

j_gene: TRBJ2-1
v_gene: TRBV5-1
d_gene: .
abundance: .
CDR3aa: CASRRLGSEANEQFF
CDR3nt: TGCGCCAGCCGACGTTTGGGTTCCGAGGCGAATGAGCAGTTCTTC

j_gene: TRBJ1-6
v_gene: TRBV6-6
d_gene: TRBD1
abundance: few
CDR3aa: CASSTHRTGTNSPLHF
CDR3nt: TGTGCCAGCAGCACCCATAGGACAGGGACGAATTCACCCCTCCACTTT

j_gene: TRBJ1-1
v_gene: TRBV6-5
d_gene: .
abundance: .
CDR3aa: CASQTAARMNTEAFF
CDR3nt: TGTGCCAGCCAAACGGCGGCGAGAATGAACACTGAAGCTTTCTTT

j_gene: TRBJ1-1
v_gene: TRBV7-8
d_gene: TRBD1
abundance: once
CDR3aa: CASSLGTGGFGTEAFF
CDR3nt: TGTGCCAGCAGCTTAGGGACAGGGGGTTTTGGTACTGAAGCTTTCTTT

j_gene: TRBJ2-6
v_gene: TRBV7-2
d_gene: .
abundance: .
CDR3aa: CASSTRTSGANVLTF
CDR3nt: TGTGCCAGCAGCACCAGAACCTCTGGGGCCAACGTCCTGACTTTC

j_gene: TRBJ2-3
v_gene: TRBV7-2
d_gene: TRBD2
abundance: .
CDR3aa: CASSLGVAGYQDTQYF
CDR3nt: TGTGCCAGCAGCTTAGGGGTAGCGGGGTATCAAGATACGCAGTATTTT

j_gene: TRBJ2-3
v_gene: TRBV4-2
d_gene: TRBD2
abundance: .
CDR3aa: CASSQDGLAGGRDTQYF
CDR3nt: TGTGCCAGCAGCCAAGATGGCCTAGCGGGGGGGCGGGATACGCAGTATTTT

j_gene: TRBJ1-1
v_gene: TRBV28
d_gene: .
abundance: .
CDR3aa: CASSPPRGGGTEAFF
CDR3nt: TGTGCCAGCAGTCCCCCCCGAGGGGGTGGGACTGAAGCTTTCTTT

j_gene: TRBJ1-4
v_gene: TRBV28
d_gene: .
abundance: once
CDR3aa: CASSLLTGTNEKLFF
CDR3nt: TGTGCCAGCAGTTTATTGACAGGAACTAATGAAAAACTGTTTTTT

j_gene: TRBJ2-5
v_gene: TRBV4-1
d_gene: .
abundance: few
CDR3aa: CASSLRASGHQETQYF
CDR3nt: TGCGCCAGCAGCCTCAGGGCGAGTGGGCACCAAGAGACCCAGTACTTC

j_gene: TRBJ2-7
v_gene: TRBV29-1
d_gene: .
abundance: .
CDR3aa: CSVEDPGIESYEQYF
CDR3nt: TGCAGCGTTGAAGATCCCGGGATAGAATCCTACGAGCAGTACTTC

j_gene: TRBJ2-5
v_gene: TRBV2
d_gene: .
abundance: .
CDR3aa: CASSESRETQYF
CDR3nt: TGTGCCAGCAGTGAAAGTAGAGAGACCCAGTACTTC

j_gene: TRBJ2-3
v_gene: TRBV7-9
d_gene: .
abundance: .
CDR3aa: CASSLGTLTDTQYF
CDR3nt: TGTGCCAGCAGCTTAGGGACTCTCACAGATACGCAGTATTTT

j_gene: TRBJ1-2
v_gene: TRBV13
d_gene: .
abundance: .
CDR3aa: CASSPIRQDPYGYTF
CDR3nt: TGTGCCAGCAGTCCTATTAGACAGGACCCCTATGGCTACACCTTC

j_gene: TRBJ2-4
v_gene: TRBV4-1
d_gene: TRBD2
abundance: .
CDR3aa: CASSQELGTSGRLAAKNIQYF
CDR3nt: TGCGCCAGCAGCCAAGAGCTGGGGACTAGCGGGAGATTAGCAGCCAAAAACATTCAGTACTTC

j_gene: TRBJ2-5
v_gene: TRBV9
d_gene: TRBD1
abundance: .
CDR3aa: CASSVGTGAPETQYF
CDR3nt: TGTGCCAGCAGCGTTGGGACAGGGGCGCCGGAGACCCAGTACTTC

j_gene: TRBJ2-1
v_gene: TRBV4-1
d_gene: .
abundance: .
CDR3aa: CASSPPTSGPYNEQFF
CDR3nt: TGCGCCAGCAGCCCGCCCACCAGCGGGCCTTACAATGAGCAGTTCTTC

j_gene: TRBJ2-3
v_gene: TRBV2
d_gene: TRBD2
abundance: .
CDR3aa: CASSDPGGGPLGTDTQYF
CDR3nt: TGTGCCAGCAGTGACCCTGGCGGGGGACCCCTGGGCACAGATACGCAGTATTTT

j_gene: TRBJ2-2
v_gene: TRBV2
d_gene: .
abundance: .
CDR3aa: CASRQPSTPGELFF
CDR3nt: TGTGCCAGCAGGCAACCTTCTACTCCGGGGGAGCTGTTTTTT

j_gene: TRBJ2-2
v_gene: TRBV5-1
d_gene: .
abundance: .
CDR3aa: CASSLGSGADTGELFF
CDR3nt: TGCGCCAGCAGCTTGGGTTCAGGGGCGGACACCGGGGAGCTGTTTTTT

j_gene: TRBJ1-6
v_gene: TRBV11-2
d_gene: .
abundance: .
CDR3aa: CASRFAGQGNSPLHF
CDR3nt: TGTGCCAGCAGATTCGCCGGACAAGGAAATTCACCCCTCCACTTT

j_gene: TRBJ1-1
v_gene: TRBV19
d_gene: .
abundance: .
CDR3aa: CASREQQYFEAFF
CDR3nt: TGTGCCAGTCGCGAGCAACAGTACTTTGAAGCTTTCTTT

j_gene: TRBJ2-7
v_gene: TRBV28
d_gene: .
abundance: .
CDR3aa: CATTTSSYSYEQYF
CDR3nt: TGTGCCACCACCACTAGCAGCTACTCCTACGAGCAGTACTTC

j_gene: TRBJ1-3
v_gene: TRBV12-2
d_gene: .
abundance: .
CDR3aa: CASRLAKAGTEFSGNTIYF
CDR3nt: TGTGCAAGTCGCTTAGCGAAAGCCGGGACAGAATTTTCTGGAAACACCATATATTTT

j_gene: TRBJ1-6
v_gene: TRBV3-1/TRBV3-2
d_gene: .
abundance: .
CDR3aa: CASSPQMTDPANSPLHF
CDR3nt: TGTGCCAGCAGCCCACAAATGACAGACCCCGCTAATTCACCCCTCCACTTT

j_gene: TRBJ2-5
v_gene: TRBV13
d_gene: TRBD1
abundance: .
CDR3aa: CASSLQGASETQYF
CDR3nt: TGTGCCAGCAGCCTACAGGGGGCATCAGAGACCCAGTACTTC

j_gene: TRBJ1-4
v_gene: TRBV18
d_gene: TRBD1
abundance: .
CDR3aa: CASSPGQGTYNEKLFF
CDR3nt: TGTGCCAGCTCACCCGGACAGGGGACCTATAATGAAAAACTGTTTTTT

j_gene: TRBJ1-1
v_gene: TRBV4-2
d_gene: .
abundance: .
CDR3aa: CASSQEAGLATEAFF
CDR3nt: TGTGCCAGCAGCCAAGAGGCAGGGTTGGCGACTGAAGCTTTCTTT

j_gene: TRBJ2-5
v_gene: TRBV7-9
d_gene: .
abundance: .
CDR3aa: CASSLFAAGGENGGETQYF
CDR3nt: TGTGCCAGCAGCTTATTCGCCGCCGGTGGAGAGAACGGAGGAGAGACCCAGTACTTC

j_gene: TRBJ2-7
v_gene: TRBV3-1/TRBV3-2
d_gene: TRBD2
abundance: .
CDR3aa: CASSQGVRPSGYEQYF
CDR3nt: TGTGCCAGCAGCCAAGGAGTTCGGCCTAGCGGCTACGAGCAGTACTTC

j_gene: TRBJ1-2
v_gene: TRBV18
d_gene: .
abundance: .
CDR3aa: CASSKQSGDGYTF
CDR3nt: TGTGCCAGCTCAAAACAATCGGGGGATGGCTACACCTTC

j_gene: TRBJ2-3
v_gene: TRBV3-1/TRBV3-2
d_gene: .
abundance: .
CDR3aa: CASSQDFLLRERTDTQYF
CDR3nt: TGTGCCAGCAGCCAAGATTTTCTCCTGCGTGAGAGAACAGATACGCAGTATTTT

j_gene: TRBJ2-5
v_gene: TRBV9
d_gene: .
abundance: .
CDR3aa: CASSVGQGLETQYF
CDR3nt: TGTGCCAGCAGCGTAGGTCAGGGACTAGAGACCCAGTACTTC

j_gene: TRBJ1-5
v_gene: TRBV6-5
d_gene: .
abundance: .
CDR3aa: CASRGTHSSNQPQHF
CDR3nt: TGTGCCAGCAGAGGGACACATTCGAGCAATCAGCCCCAGCATTTT

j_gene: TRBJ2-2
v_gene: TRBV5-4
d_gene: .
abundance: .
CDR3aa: CASSRGSTQGTGELFF
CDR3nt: TGTGCCAGCAGCCGTGGATCAACCCAGGGGACCGGGGAGCTGTTTTTT

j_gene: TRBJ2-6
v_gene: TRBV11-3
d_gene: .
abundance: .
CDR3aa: CASSFAGWQGRPGANVLTF
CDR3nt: TGTGCCAGCAGCTTCGCAGGATGGCAGGGAAGGCCTGGAGCCAACGTCCTGACTTTC

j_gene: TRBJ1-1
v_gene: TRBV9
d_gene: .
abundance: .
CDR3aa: CASSVVQAMGTEAFF
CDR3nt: TGTGCCAGCAGCGTAGTTCAGGCAATGGGCACTGAAGCTTTCTTT